This paragraph covers one T cell receptor beta chain sequence. Its matching antigen is unknown. These data are taken from a study of T cells expressing NK-cell markers. Background on the study: Sorted CD3+CD56+NKG2C+, CD3+CD56+NKG2C- and CD3+CD56-NKG2C+ T cells provided the TCR beta repertoires. The eight sequenced donors comprised seven who were HCMV-seropositive and one who was seronegative. General study results and limits: About 1.0-8% of CD8+ T cells in several donors belonged to dominant NKG2C+ clonotypes. There remained a lack of clarity about HCMV specificity of expanded NKG2C+ T cell clones.

TCRdb reprocessed the 5' RACE reads and keeps a single row for each CDR3 protein, giving no DNA. The specimen's table records about 150,000 distinct CDR3 sequences. CDR1 and CDR2 from the germline V gene are MGHRA and YSYEKL. This CDR3 spans 13 amino acids. This receptor was identified in a man aged 18 to 29 in good health. Sequencing input: blood T cells: a sorted CD56 or NKG2C T cell subset, CD4+ or CD8+ T cells, or bulk PBMC T cells (not recorded which). The chain carries TRBV4-1 and TRBJ2-1; the D call from TCRdb, TRBD2, cannot be confirmed without DNA. The CDR3 sequence: CASSHPSGNEQFF.